The rows below give T cell receptor beta chains drawn from one sample of a study of CD8 T cells in Susac syndrome. TCRdb re-analysed the immunoSEQ multiplex PCR reads in MiXCR, keeping a single row per CDR3 protein. The table lists about 120,000 distinct CDR3 sequences, approximately 91% of them singletons. The material sequenced was CD4+ T cells from PBMCs. Source of these receptors: a human donor in good health. Both conserved end residues are part of each CDR3. The D gene is left open where the match is weak. Size is stated for part of the rows, as once, few or many counts, or as a class when the clone is expanded.

d_call,v_call,clone_size,j_call,cdr3_nt,cdr3_aa
TRBD2,TRBV25-1,NA,TRBJ2-7,TGTGCCAGCAGTGATGGTTCTAGCGGCCGAGCACGGGAGCAGTACTTC,CASSDGSSGRAREQYF
TRBD2,TRBV19,NA,TRBJ2-7,TGTGCCAGTAGTTCCGGCGGGAGCGCCCCCGAGCAGTACTTC,CASSSGGSAPEQYF
TRBD1,TRBV7-3,NA,TRBJ2-2,TGTGCCAGCAGCCTCCGCGTTGTGACAGGGGCCGGGGAGCTGTTTTTT,CASSLRVVTGAGELFF
TRBD1,TRBV29-1,NA,TRBJ1-2,TGCAGCTTTTCGACAGGGGGGATTAACTATGGCTACACCTTC,CSFSTGGINYGYTF
TRBD2,TRBV6-2/TRBV6-3,NA,TRBJ2-5,TGTGCCAGCAGCCAAGGGGGACTAGCGGGACAAGAGACCCAGTACTTC,CASSQGGLAGQETQYF
NA,TRBV3-1,NA,TRBJ2-6,TGTGCCAGCAGCCAAAGTCACTCTGGGGCCAACGTCCTGACTTTC,CASSQSHSGANVLTF
NA,TRBV20-1,few,TRBJ2-7,TGCAGTGCCTGGCCCCCTGACGGTTACTCGGAGCAGTACTTC,CSAWPPDGYSEQYF
NA,TRBV6-2/TRBV6-3,NA,TRBJ2-7,TGTGCCAGCAGTCCCAGCAGGGTTTACGAGCAGTACTTC,CASSPSRVYEQYF
NA,TRBV29-1,NA,TRBJ2-5,TGCAGCATCGGCGGGACCGCCTCGGAGACCCAGTACTTC,CSIGGTASETQYF
NA,TRBV7-8,NA,TRBJ1-2,TGTGCCAGCAGCTTAGGGGGCGGCTTGCTGCCGAGTGGCTACACCTTC,CASSLGGGLLPSGYTF
NA,TRBV7-3,NA,TRBJ1-2,TGTGCCAGCAGCTCGCCGGGACACTTGACATATGGCTACACCTTC,CASSSPGHLTYGYTF
NA,TRBV6-6,NA,TRBJ1-1,TGTGCCAGCAGCCTCGAACCCGGGTTTCGGACTGAAGCTTTCTTT,CASSLEPGFRTEAFF
TRBD1,TRBV7-9,NA,TRBJ1-5,TGTGCCAGCAGCTTCGCCGGGACAGGGGGCATCAATCAGCCCCAGCATTTT,CASSFAGTGGINQPQHF
NA,TRBV2,NA,TRBJ1-6,TGTGCCAGCACGGGGATCCCGGGAGGCTATAATTCACCCCTCCACTTT,CASTGIPGGYNSPLHF
TRBD1,TRBV25-1,NA,TRBJ1-2,TGTGCCAGTCGTGGGAGGGGGCGCCAGATTTATGGCTACACCTTC,CASRGRGRQIYGYTF
NA,TRBV10-3,NA,TRBJ1-1,TGTGCCATCAGAAATACCGACGGGCGGCCTGGCCTTACCACTGAAGCTTTCTTT,CAIRNTDGRPGLTTEAFF
NA,TRBV2,NA,TRBJ1-5,TGTGCCAGCAGTGATTCAAAAAGGGATAACCAGCCCCAGCATTTT,CASSDSKRDNQPQHF
NA,TRBV7-9,NA,TRBJ1-4,TGTGCCAGCAGCGGTTCCAATGAAAAACTGTTTTTT,CASSGSNEKLFF
NA,TRBV5-1,once,TRBJ1-2,TGCGCCAGCAGCCTCACGTCCGACAGCGTTTATGGCTACACCTTC,CASSLTSDSVYGYTF
TRBD1,TRBV7-9,few,TRBJ2-7,TGTGCCAGCTTGCCCTCCGGACAGGGACCCTACGAGCAGTACTTC,CASLPSGQGPYEQYF
TRBD1,TRBV18,NA,TRBJ2-3,TGTGCCAGCTCACCACGGAGGACAGGGGGTAACACAGATACGCAGTATTTT,CASSPRRTGGNTDTQYF
NA,TRBV7-9,NA,TRBJ1-5,TGTGCCAGCAGCTTTGGGAATAGCAATCAGCCCCAGCATTTT,CASSFGNSNQPQHF
NA,TRBV7-7,NA,TRBJ1-1,TGTGCTAGCAGCCCACAGGGTTCCACTGAAGCTTTCTTT,CASSPQGSTEAFF
TRBD1,TRBV29-1,NA,TRBJ2-7,TGCAGCGTTGAAGATGAAGGGACAGTGGGTTGCGAGCAGTACTTC,CSVEDEGTVGCEQYF
NA,TRBV3-1,NA,TRBJ1-1,TGTGCCAGCAGCCAAGAGGGAAACACTGAAGCTTTCTTT,CASSQEGNTEAFF
NA,TRBV6-2/TRBV6-3,NA,TRBJ1-2,TGTGCCAGCAGTTACTCTGGGGGGGACTATGGCTACACCTTC,CASSYSGGDYGYTF
TRBD2,TRBV7-3,NA,TRBJ2-2,TGTGCCAGCAGCCCCCTAGCGGGAGTCACCGGGGAGCTGTTTTTT,CASSPLAGVTGELFF
TRBD1,TRBV4-1,NA,TRBJ2-7,TGCGCCAGCAGCCAATACAGGGGCGACGAGCAGTACTTC,CASSQYRGDEQYF
NA,TRBV21-1,NA,TRBJ2-7,TGTGCCAGCAGCAAATTGGCAACTCACTCCTACGAGCAGTACTTC,CASSKLATHSYEQYF
NA,TRBV7-2,NA,TRBJ1-1,TGTGCCAGCAGCTTAGGTCTCGAAACAAAGGGTTTCTTT,CASSLGLETKGFF
NA,TRBV14,NA,TRBJ1-2,TGTGCCAGCAGCCAAGACAGGCTTTCTAACTATGGCTACACCTTC,CASSQDRLSNYGYTF
NA,TRBV29-1,once,TRBJ1-1,TGCAGCGTTGAGCCAAGGGGAGTGAACACTGAAGCTTTCTTT,CSVEPRGVNTEAFF
NA,TRBV6-2/TRBV6-3,NA,TRBJ1-4,TGTGCCAGCACCCGAAGTCCGGCAGCTGAAAAACTGTTTTTT,CASTRSPAAEKLFF
NA,TRBV7-2,NA,TRBJ1-5,TGTGCCAGCAGCGGGGTTCAAGGGCCCCAGCATTTT,CASSGVQGPQHF
NA,TRBV15,NA,TRBJ2-3,TGTGCCACCAGCAGATCTCGGACCGATACGCAGTATTTT,CATSRSRTDTQYF
TRBD1,TRBV7-2,NA,TRBJ1-5,TGTGCCAGCAGCTTTCGATCCGGGACAGGTGTGCATCAGCCCCAGCATTTT,CASSFRSGTGVHQPQHF
NA,TRBV5-4,NA,TRBJ1-1,TGTGCCAGCAGCTTGCGAAAGGATGAAGCTTTCTTT,CASSLRKDEAFF
TRBD1,TRBV29-1,NA,TRBJ1-2,TGCAGCGTTGACCGACAGGGAACGGTTCAAGGCTACACCTTC,CSVDRQGTVQGYTF
NA,TRBV6-2/TRBV6-3,NA,TRBJ2-1,TGTGCCAGCAGGCGGGATCTCGGCTACAATGAGCAGTTCTTC,CASRRDLGYNEQFF